This TCR beta chain was found in a study of CD8 T cells in Susac syndrome. Roughly 0.45 to 1 ug RNA was reverse transcribed with random hexamers. Across 54 Vbeta and 13 Jbeta, TCR beta CDR3 was amplified with immunoSEQ multiplex PCR. TCRdb called the immunoSEQ multiplex PCR reads again in MiXCR, with one record for every CDR3 protein. The sample consists of roughly 80,000 distinct CDR3 sequences, just under 95% of them appearing once. V lost 5 bases, J lost 6 bases, and 12 bases lay in between. This CDR3 is built from 13 residues. The germline gives CDR1 SEHNR, CDR2 FQNEAQ (reference sequence). The chain recombines TRBV7-9 with TRBJ2-3; D is unresolved. This receptor was identified in a human donor in good health. The sample comprised CD8+ T cells from PBMCs. CDR3 protein: CASSTAYDDTQYF. The CDR3 DNA follows: TGTGCCAGCAGCACCGCCTATGACGATACGCAGTATTTT. Full variable domain (remainder filled in from reference TRBV7-9 and TRBJ2-3): DTGVSQNPRHKITKRGQNVTFRCDPISEHNRLYWYRQTLGQGPEFLTYFQNEAQLEKSRLLSDRFSAERPKGSFSTLEIQRTEQGDSAMYLCASSTAYDDTQYFGPGTRLTVL.